Sequencing of this TCR beta chain was carried out in a study of OX40 agonist ivuxolimab in advanced cancers. Study background: The dose-escalation cohort had hepatocellular carcinoma, melanoma, renal cell or head and neck cancer.

Study observations and caveats: CD8+ T cells were the subset that, on average, had more expanded clones than CD4+. Clonal expansion from baseline to week 6 occurred in both CD4+ and CD8+ T cells.

Sequenced by immunoSEQ multiplex PCR; TCRdb stores in-frame clones only, minus some. Altogether under 85,000 clones are present, roughly 78% being singletons, with the ten largest covering over 4.5%. To note about this clone: Its specificity is unknown.

The sequence came from an adult with an advanced solid tumor such as melanoma, head and neck, liver or kidney cancer. The source material was CD4+ or CD8+ T cells sorted from blood, sampled in a trial of the OX40 agonist ivuxolimab.

The CDR3, as DNA: TGTGCCAGCTCACTAACCCCGTTCGGGCCGAACACTGAAGCTTTCTTT. It codes for CASSLTPFGPNTEAFF. The rearrangement joins TRBV18 to TRBJ1-1; D unresolved. Germline V gene data show CDR1 as KGHSH and CDR2 as LQKENI. Trimming removed 4 bases from V and 1 base from J, with 16 bases in between. This CDR3 contains 16 residues.